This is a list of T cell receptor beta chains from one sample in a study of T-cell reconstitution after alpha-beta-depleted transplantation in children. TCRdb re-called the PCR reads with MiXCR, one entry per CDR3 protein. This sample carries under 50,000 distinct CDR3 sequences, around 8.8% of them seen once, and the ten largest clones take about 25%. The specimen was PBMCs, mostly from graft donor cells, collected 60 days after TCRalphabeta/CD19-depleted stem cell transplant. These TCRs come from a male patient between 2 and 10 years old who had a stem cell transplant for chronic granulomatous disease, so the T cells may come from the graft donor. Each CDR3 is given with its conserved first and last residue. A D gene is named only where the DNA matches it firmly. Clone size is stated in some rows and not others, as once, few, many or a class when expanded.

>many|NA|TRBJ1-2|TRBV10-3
CAINPTHNYGYTF
TGTGCCATCAATCCGACCCATAACTATGGCTACACCTTC
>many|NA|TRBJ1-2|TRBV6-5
CASSYLPGYYGYTF
TGTGCCAGCAGTTACTTGCCCGGATACTATGGCTACACCTTC
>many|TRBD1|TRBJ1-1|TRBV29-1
CSVERGQGAKGGTEAFF
TGCAGCGTTGAAAGAGGCCAGGGGGCCAAGGGGGGCACTGAAGCTTTCTTT
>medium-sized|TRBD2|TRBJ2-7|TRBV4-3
CASSQDRETSGLYEQYF
TGCGCCAGCAGCCAAGATAGAGAGACTAGCGGACTCTACGAGCAGTACTTC
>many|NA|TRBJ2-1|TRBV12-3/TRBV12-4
CASSLALPLNSLVEQFF
TGTGCCAGCAGTTTAGCGCTGCCTTTGAATAGTTTAGTTGAGCAGTTCTTC
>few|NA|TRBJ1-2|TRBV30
CAWSDYGYTF
TGTGCCTGGAGTGACTATGGCTACACCTTC
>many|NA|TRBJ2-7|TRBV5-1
CASSAWGIAGGPDSYEQYF
TGCGCCAGCAGCGCTTGGGGGATCGCGGGTGGGCCTGACTCCTACGAGCAGTACTTC
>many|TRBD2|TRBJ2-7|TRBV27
CASSPLKREGRYEQYF
TGTGCCAGCAGTCCCCTCAAGCGGGAGGGCCGGTACGAGCAGTACTTC
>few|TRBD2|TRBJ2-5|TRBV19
CASSITSGSHLGYQETQYF
TGTGCCAGTAGTATCACAAGCGGGAGCCACCTAGGGTACCAAGAGACCCAGTACTTC
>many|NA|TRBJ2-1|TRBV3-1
CASSQGLGEYNEQFF
TGTGCCAGCAGCCAAGGGTTGGGGGAGTACAATGAGCAGTTCTTC
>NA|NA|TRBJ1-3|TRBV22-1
CIGRQGPSSGNTIYF
TGCATCGGGCGACAGGGTCCGAGCTCTGGAAACACCATATATTTT
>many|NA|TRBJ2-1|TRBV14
CASSQVSRVLGNEQFF
TGTGCCAGCAGCCAAGTTAGTCGGGTCTTGGGCAATGAGCAGTTCTTC
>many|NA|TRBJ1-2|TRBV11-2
CASSLILNDYGYTF
TGTGCCAGCAGCTTAATCCTAAATGACTATGGCTACACCTTC
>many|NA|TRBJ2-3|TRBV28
CASIPRQTPTDTQYF
TGTGCCAGCATCCCTAGACAGACGCCCACAGATACGCAGTATTTT
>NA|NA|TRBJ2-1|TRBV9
CASSPSAGWGSYNEQFF
TGTGCCAGCAGCCCGAGCGCCGGCTGGGGTTCCTACAATGAGCAGTTCTTC
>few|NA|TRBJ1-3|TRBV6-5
CASSYGNGNTIYF
TGTGCCAGCAGTTACGGGAACGGGAACACCATATATTTT
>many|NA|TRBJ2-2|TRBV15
CATSRDGPATGELFF
TGTGCCACCAGCAGAGATGGGCCAGCAACCGGGGAGCTGTTTTTT
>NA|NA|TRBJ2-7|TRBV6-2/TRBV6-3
CASSSSGTHYHHEQYF
TGTGCCAGCAGTTCCTCCGGGACTCACTACCACCACGAGCAGTACTTC
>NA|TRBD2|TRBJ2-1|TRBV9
CASSVRGGGTSGVNEQFF
TGTGCCAGCAGCGTCCGGGGAGGCGGGACTAGCGGGGTTAATGAGCAGTTCTTC
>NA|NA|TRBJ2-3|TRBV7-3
CASSLWAGPSHTQYF
TGTGCCAGCAGCTTATGGGCGGGACCTTCTCATACGCAGTATTTT
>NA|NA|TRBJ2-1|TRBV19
CASSYGGESNEQFF
TGTGCCAGTAGTTATGGGGGAGAATCAAATGAGCAGTTCTTC
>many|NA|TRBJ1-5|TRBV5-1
CASSLDRDQPQHF
TGCGCCAGCAGCTTGGACAGGGATCAGCCCCAGCATTTT
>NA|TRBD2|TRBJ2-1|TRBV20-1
CSAKPPLAGGNNEQFF
TGCAGTGCTAAACCCCCACTAGCGGGGGGAAACAATGAGCAGTTCTTC
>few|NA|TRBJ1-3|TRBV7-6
CASSLKQNSGNTIYF
TGTGCCAGCAGCCTAAAGCAGAACTCTGGAAACACCATATATTTT
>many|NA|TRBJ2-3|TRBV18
CASSLGAFGDTQYF
TGTGCCAGCTCACTCGGGGCCTTTGGAGATACGCAGTATTTT
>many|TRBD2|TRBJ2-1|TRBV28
CASSFTSGRATDEQFF
TGTGCCAGCAGTTTCACTAGCGGGAGGGCTACAGATGAGCAGTTCTTC
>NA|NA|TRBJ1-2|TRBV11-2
CASSQGVLANYGYTF
TGTGCCAGCAGCCAAGGGGTCCTAGCTAACTATGGCTACACCTTC
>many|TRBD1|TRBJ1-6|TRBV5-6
CASSFGTGNSPLHF
TGTGCCAGCAGCTTCGGGACAGGGAATTCACCCCTCCACTTT
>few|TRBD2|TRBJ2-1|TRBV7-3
CASSPRTSGRAGNNEQFF
TGTGCCAGCAGCCCAAGGACTAGCGGGAGGGCCGGTAACAATGAGCAGTTCTTC
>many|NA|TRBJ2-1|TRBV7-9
CASSSLGNEQFF
TGTGCCAGCAGCTCTTTGGGGAATGAGCAGTTCTTC
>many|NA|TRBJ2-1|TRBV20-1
CSAGGGAGGFF
TGCAGTGCTGGGGGGGGGGCAGGTGGGTTCTTC
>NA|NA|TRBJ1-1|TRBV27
CASSLRWTDEAFF
TGTGCCAGCAGTTTGAGGTGGACCGATGAAGCTTTCTTT
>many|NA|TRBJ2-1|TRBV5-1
CASSNFLSGNEQFF
TGCGCCAGCAGCAACTTCCTATCGGGCAATGAGCAGTTCTTC
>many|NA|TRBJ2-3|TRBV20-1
CSARGQITDTQYF
TGCAGTGCTAGAGGTCAGATCACAGATACGCAGTATTTT
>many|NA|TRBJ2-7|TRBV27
CASSPRRTDEQYF
TGTGCCAGCAGTCCTCGCCGAACCGACGAGCAGTACTTC
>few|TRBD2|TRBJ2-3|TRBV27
CASSSPSGRSADTQYF
TGTGCCAGCAGTTCCCCTAGCGGGAGAAGCGCAGATACGCAGTATTTT
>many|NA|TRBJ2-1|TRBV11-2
CASSLSRAVSNEQFF
TGTGCCAGCAGCTTATCCAGGGCGGTAAGCAATGAGCAGTTCTTC
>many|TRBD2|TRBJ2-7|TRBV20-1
CSARDPGLAGTEQYF
TGCAGTGCTAGAGATCCGGGACTAGCGGGAACCGAGCAGTACTTC
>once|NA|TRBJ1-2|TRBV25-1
CASSEGNSFYGYTF
TGTGCCAGCAGTGAAGGGAACAGCTTCTATGGCTACACCTTC
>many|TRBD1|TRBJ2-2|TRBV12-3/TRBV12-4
CASSLQGAYFTGELFF
TGTGCCAGCAGTCTGCAGGGGGCGTATTTCACCGGGGAGCTGTTTTTT
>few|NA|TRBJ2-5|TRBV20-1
CSANRDPPPETQYF
TGCAGTGCTAACCGGGACCCCCCGCCGGAGACCCAGTACTTC
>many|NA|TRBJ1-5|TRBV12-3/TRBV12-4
CASWGGIGLNQPQHF
TGTGCCAGTTGGGGGGGCATTGGGCTCAATCAGCCCCAGCATTTT
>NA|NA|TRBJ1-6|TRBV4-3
CASSQDIGQGYSPLHF
TGCGCCAGCAGCCAAGATATCGGGCAGGGGTATTCACCCCTCCACTTT
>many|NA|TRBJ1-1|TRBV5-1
CASSGTPGWGLGNTEAFF
TGCGCCAGCAGTGGCACCCCCGGTTGGGGGCTGGGGAACACTGAAGCTTTCTTT
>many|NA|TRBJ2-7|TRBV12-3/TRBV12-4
CASSFRRTRQGTYEQYF
TGTGCCAGCAGTTTCAGGCGGACTCGGCAGGGGACCTACGAGCAGTACTTC
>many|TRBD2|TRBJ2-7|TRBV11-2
CASSLHGRAGYEQYF
TGTGCCAGCAGCTTACATGGAAGAGCGGGGTACGAGCAGTACTTC
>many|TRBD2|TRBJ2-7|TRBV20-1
CSATLGSSGINEQYF
TGCAGTGCTACCCTGGGGTCTAGCGGGATCAATGAGCAGTACTTC
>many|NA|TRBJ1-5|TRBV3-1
CASSQAGPGQPQHF
TGTGCCAGCAGCCAAGCAGGCCCGGGGCAGCCCCAGCATTTT
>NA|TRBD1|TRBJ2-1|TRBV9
CASSVGGQGGDEQFF
TGTGCCAGCAGCGTAGGAGGACAGGGAGGCGATGAGCAGTTCTTC
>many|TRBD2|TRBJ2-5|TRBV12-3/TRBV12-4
CASRPTSTETQYF
TGTGCCAGCCGTCCGACTAGCACCGAGACCCAGTACTTC
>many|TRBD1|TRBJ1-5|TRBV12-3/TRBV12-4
CASRLGTGGGQPQHF
TGTGCCAGCAGATTGGGGACAGGGGGAGGTCAGCCCCAGCATTTT
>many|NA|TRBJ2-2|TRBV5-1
CASQQNTGELFF
TGCGCCAGCCAGCAAAACACCGGGGAGCTGTTTTTT